This T cell receptor (beta chain) derives from a study of OX40 agonist ivuxolimab in advanced cancers. Study information: Partial responses occurred in three patients (one hepatocellular carcinoma, two cutaneous melanoma). Study-level findings and limits: Among some nonresponders, normalized T-cell clonal expansion was also low.

Blood got drawn at baseline, again on cycle 4 day 1, and then on cycle 7 day 1. Concerning this clone itself: Its specificity is unknown.

Repertoires were generated with immunoSEQ multiplex PCR, while TCRdb's copy carries only in-frame clones and drops some. Of some 82,000 clones listed, around 88% are singletons. The clonotype was recovered from an adult with an advanced solid tumor such as melanoma, head and neck, liver or kidney cancer. This specimen was CD4+ or CD8+ T cells sorted from blood, taken in a trial of the OX40 agonist ivuxolimab.

The CDR3 coding sequence is TGTGCCAGCAGCCCCTCGGTCCGGGACCAAGAGACCCAGTACTTC. Translation gives CASSPSVRDQETQYF. The chain has TRBV5-4 and TRBJ2-5; D call uncertain. Per germline, CDR1 SGHNT and CDR2 YYREEE (reference sequence). The CDR3 has 15 amino acids. Trimming left V 4 bases short and J 0 bases short, with 13 bases between. Together with reference TRBV5-4 and TRBJ2-5, the CDR3 gives the full variable domain: ETGVTQSPTHLIKTRGQQVTLRCSSQSGHNTVSWYQQALGQGPQFIFQYYREEENGRGNFPPRFSGLQFPNYSSELNVNALELDDSALYLCASSPSVRDQETQYFGPGTRLLVL.